The entry that follows covers one TCR beta chain sequence. Profiling relied on immunoSEQ multiplex PCR, and the TCRdb table lists in-frame clones only, not all of them. The top ten hold 7.8% of the sample, which has roughly 300,000 clones, around 87% seen once. This sample stems from a study of blood T cell repertoires in COVID-19. Study context: Samples of COVID-19 (acute and convalescent) were obtained from the United States, Italy and Spain.

In germline, CDR1 is SGHVS, CDR2 FQNEAQ. Deletions cut 1 base from V and 0 bases from J, with 15 bases between. The CDR3 contains 17 residues. V gene TRBV7-8 combines with J gene TRBJ1-1, with D uncertain. The sequencing sample was made of peripheral blood. The receptor's source is a woman between 50 and 59 years old who had recovered from COVID-19. The chain's CDR3 is CASSLGQTNNMNTEAFF. The DNA of the CDR3 is TGTGCCAGCAGCTTAGGGCAGACTAATAACATGAACACTGAAGCTTTCTTT.